This T cell receptor (beta chain) emerged from a study of CD4 T cell repertoires in COVID-19. Profiling relied on immunoSEQ multiplex PCR, and the TCRdb table lists in-frame clones only, not all of them. This sample yields approximately 79,000 clones, of which 80% to 90% are seen a single time; over 0.45% belongs to the top ten. Germline V lookup: CDR1 LNHDA, CDR2 SQIVND (reference sequence). With V trimmed by 4 bases and J by 1 base, 12 bases remained unmatched. This CDR3 is 17 amino acids long. The source of this sequence is a human donor who had COVID-19. The source was CD4+ T cells from peripheral blood, collected after recovery from COVID-19. The rearrangement links TRBV19 to TRBJ1-2, with 7 bases fitting TRBD1. The CDR3 DNA is TGTGCCAGTAGTACAGGGGGTTTCCTAAGACTTAACTATGGCTACACCTTC. It is translated as CASSTGGFLRLNYGYTF.